This T cell receptor (beta chain) was observed in a study of T cells after yellow fever vaccination. Study overall: In the case of low-cell-number fractions, SMART-Seq v4 Ultra Low Input was used for preparation. Findings and caveats of the study: Any FACS-sorted repertoire could hold abundant clonotypes that contaminate it from the bulk population. Researchers noted that a small share of clonotypes showed up in both CD4 and CD8 compartments.

Making TCR cDNA involved 5'RACE template switching, which added UMIs and a universal primer site. MiXCR was run by TCRdb on the 5' RACE reads, yielding one entry per CDR3 protein. The repertoire holds a few hundred thousand distinct CDR3 sequences, about 17% seen once, with 15% to 20% in the top ten. Trimming took 5 bases from V and 4 from J, leaving 15 bases between them. This CDR3 comprises 15 residues. Of note for this clonotype: The antigen is not known.

The receptor was isolated from a man between 18 and 35 years old who received the YFV17D yellow fever vaccine. The material sequenced was PBMCs, taken roughly 5 days after the first yellow fever vaccination. The gene calls are TRBV12-3 or TRBV12-4 and TRBJ1-5; D is perhaps TRBD1 (5 bases). Here the CDR3 DNA reads TGTGCCAGCAGTCCCGGGGAAAGGGGAAATCAGCCCCAGCATTTT. This sequence encodes CASSPGERGNQPQHF.